This TCR beta chain was profiled in a study of blood T cell repertoires in COVID-19. For the study at large: T cells, B-cell-depleted T cells, or PBMCs supplied cDNA or gDNA.

Germline CDR1 KGHSH, CDR2 LQKENI. The CDR3 is 13 amino acids. Between the trimmed V and J ends, which lost 0 bases and 5 bases, there was a span of 7 bases. Only in-frame clones appear in the TCRdb table, and some are missing; sequencing was by immunoSEQ multiplex PCR. This table holds approximately 500,000 clones, about 91% found once. The sequence derives from a man younger than 35 with COVID-19, enrolled during active disease. The V and J genes are TRBV18 and TRBJ2-5, with D possibly matching TRBD1 (6 bases). Sequenced sample: peripheral blood. The CDR3 reads CASSPPGAETQYF. DNA for the CDR3: TGTGCCAGCTCACCACCGGGGGCGGAGACCCAGTACTTC.